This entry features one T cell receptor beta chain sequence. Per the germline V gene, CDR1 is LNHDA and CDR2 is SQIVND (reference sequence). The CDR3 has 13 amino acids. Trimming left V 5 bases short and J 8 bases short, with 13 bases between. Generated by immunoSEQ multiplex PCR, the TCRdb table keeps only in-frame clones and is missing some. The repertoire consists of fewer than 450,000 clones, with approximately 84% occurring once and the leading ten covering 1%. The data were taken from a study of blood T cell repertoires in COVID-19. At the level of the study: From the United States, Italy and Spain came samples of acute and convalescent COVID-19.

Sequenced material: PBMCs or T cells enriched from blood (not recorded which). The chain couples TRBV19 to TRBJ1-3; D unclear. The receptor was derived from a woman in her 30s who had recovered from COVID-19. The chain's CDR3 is CASSPPELDTIYF. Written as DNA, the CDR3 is TGTGCCAGTAGTCCTCCCGAGTTGGACACCATATATTTT. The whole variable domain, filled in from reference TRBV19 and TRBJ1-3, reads DGGITQSPKYLFRKEGQNVTLSCEQNLNHDAMYWYRQDPGQGLRLIYYSQIVNDFQKGDIAEGYSVSREKKESFPLTVTSAQKNPTAFYLCASSPPELDTIYFGEGSWLTVV.